This T cell receptor (beta chain) was captured in a study of Graves' ophthalmopathy and Graves' hyperthyroidism (dated by TCRdb to between 2017 and 2018). Broadly, across the study: Peripheral blood samples were taken at the time of initial diagnosis, before any treatment was given. The study used TCR beta repertoire signatures to distinguish Graves' ophthalmopathy from Graves' hyperthyroidism and to predict progression to ophthalmopathy. In total, 120 to 150 blood samples were TCR-sequenced: around 42 ophthalmopathy, roughly 80 hyperthyroidism and some 17 hyperthyroidism-to-ophthalmopathy patients. To explore V-J signatures that separate ophthalmopathy from hyperthyroidism, a discovery set of about a hundred patients was enrolled, consisting of about 41 with ophthalmopathy and 55 to 65 with stable hyperthyroidism. An independent validation cohort was composed of 18 hyperthyroidism patients and roughly 16 patients who later progressed from hyperthyroidism to ophthalmopathy. T-cell repertoires of thyroid tissue and blood were compared in 5 or 6 hyperthyroidism patients. Following sample collection, hyperthyroidism patients were given methimazole at a starting dose of 30 mg daily, and ophthalmopathy patients were given high-dose intravenous methylprednisolone. For training and testing, the 80 to 100 patients in the discovery cohort were randomly divided in a 7:3 ratio.

For repertoire sequencing, the TCR beta CDR3 regions were amplified from RNA transcripts. A first-round RT-PCR used HTBI primers with the Qiagen OneStep RT-PCR kit, followed by a second-round multiplex PCR, size selection and purification. Libraries were sequenced paired-end with 100 bp reads on an Illumina HiSeq2000. In the authors' own workflow: Reads were processed with SOAPnuke, discarding reads with adapters, uncalled bases, mean Phred below 15, or no exact constant-primer or identifier match. COPE v1.2.5 was used to merge high-quality paired reads. Each unique nucleotide sequence was defined as a clonotype, and clonotypes were aligned to IMGT TRB V, D and J references with MiTCR v1.1. Only V-J combinations with frequency above 0.0001 were analysed, covering around 99% of repertoires. A TCR clonal expansion and chaos score per V-J combination was defined as the ratio of F50 clonal expansion to chaos observed in the TCRdist matrix. Welch's t-statistics and random forest were used to reduce features to about a dozen V-J combinations, which were fed into a naive Bayes classifier. The Morisita-Horn index was used to measure how similar the thyroid and blood repertoires were. TCRdb reran the public reads through fastp at Q25 and MiXCR, keeping productive beta chains. One record per CDR3 amino acid sequence lists the most common genes and DNA. The V and J calls here are based on TCRdb, not the publication. The sample table lists 500,000 to 700,000 distinct CDR3 sequences, about a fifth of them with a count of one. The ten largest make up approximately 6.5% of the sample.

The paper as a whole reports these results and caveats: Among expanded thyroid clonotypes with frequency above 0.001, most also showed up in blood, which suggests that blood repertoires may reflect the thyroid immune response. In validation, the model predicted ophthalmopathy progression with about 70% sensitivity and approximately 78% specificity; fewer than 15 predicted patients were CT-confirmed with GO in a median of 6.5 months. Sample size was not statistically predetermined, and group allocation was not concealed from the investigators. The 13-signature model separated ophthalmopathy from stable hyperthyroidism with 85% to 90% sensitivity and 81.08% specificity in cross-validation, and 80%/75% in the test set.

Hyperthyroidism was considered stable if no progression to ophthalmopathy occurred within 18 months of follow-up. Patients with hyperthyroidism were aged 18 to 65 years, had been newly diagnosed, and had a disease duration of less than 2 months. Patients with other autoimmune diseases, uncontrolled infections, pregnancy or lactation were excluded from the study. Clinical symptoms, serum thyroxine, TRAb, thyroid ultrasound and orbital computed tomography formed the basis of the diagnosis. Using Ficoll-Paque density gradient centrifugation, PBMCs were isolated from 9.5 to 10 ml of fresh peripheral blood. Total RNA was extracted using Trizol reagent, and RNA quality was checked on an Agilent 2100 Bioanalyzer. This clonotype came up many times. Its antigen target is currently unknown. There are no base qualities to consult, and no much larger clone falls within one base. This TCR was recovered from a woman aged 18-29 years with stable Graves' hyperthyroidism. Some clones in this sample may be carry-over from other donors' samples. Donor details come from another sample of the same person, matched by shared clones. The sequencing sample was made of peripheral blood.

The CDR3 corresponds to CASSTPPGTSGRNEQYF. The bases are TGTGCCAGCAGCACCCCCCCTGGGACTAGCGGGAGGAATGAGCAGTACTTC. The chain couples TRBV28 to TRBJ2-7, with TRBD2 matching 15 junction bases. The CDR3 measures 17 amino acids from cysteine to phenylalanine. The DNA shown is the 51-base CDR3, in frame from base 1. Compared with germline, V lacks 6 bases and J lacks 7 bases; bases without a gene match: 13. Looking up the germline V gene yields CDR1 MDHEN and CDR2 SYDVKM.